Listed below are T cell receptor beta chains from one sample, sequenced in a study of OX40 agonist ivuxolimab in advanced cancers. Measured with immunoSEQ multiplex PCR; TCRdb has only the in-frame clones, and not every one. The repertoire holds about 73,000 clones, 88% seen once, with approximately 0.79% in the top ten. The starting material was CD4+ or CD8+ T cells sorted from blood, obtained in a trial of the OX40 agonist ivuxolimab. These receptors were obtained from an adult with an advanced solid tumor such as melanoma, head and neck, liver or kidney cancer. Each CDR3 is given with its conserved first and last residue. D genes are given only for firm matches. The size of a clone is reported for some rows only, either as once, few or many, or as a class for expanded clones.

j_call v_call d_call clone_size cdr3_nt cdr3_aa
TRBJ1-2 TRBV5-4 NA NA TGTGCCAGCAGCTTGGGGGGACCGGTGGATGGCTACACCTTC CASSLGGPVDGYTF
TRBJ2-3 TRBV5-6 NA NA TGTGCCAGCAGCTTTAGCACAGATACGCAGTATTTT CASSFSTDTQYF
TRBJ2-7 TRBV7-3 NA NA TGTGCCAGCAGCAGCCGGGACTACGAGCAGTACTTC CASSSRDYEQYF
TRBJ2-1 TRBV2 TRBD2 NA TGTGCCAGCAGTCCGACGGCTAGCGGGAGTAATGAGCAGTTCTTC CASSPTASGSNEQFF
TRBJ2-7 TRBV10-3 NA NA TGTGCCATCAGTGAGCGAGGAACGGGCGAGCAGTACTTC CAISERGTGEQYF
TRBJ1-5 TRBV6-5 NA NA TGTGCCAGCAGTTGGGACGGTCCCGGTCAGCCCCAGCATTTT CASSWDGPGQPQHF
TRBJ2-3 TRBV2 TRBD1 NA TGTGCCAGCAGTGCAGGGACAGGGACCGATACGCAGTATTTT CASSAGTGTDTQYF
TRBJ1-1 TRBV18 NA NA TGTGCCAGCTCTGGGGGTCTCAACACTGAAGCTTTCTTT CASSGGLNTEAFF
TRBJ2-3 TRBV7-2 NA NA TGTGCCAGCAGCTTAGTAGCGGCTAGCACAGATACGCAGTATTTT CASSLVAASTDTQYF
TRBJ2-3 TRBV6-5 NA NA TGTGCCAGCAGTTTTACTCAGGCGCGGACAGATACGCAGTATTTT CASSFTQARTDTQYF
TRBJ1-1 TRBV28 NA few TGTGCCAGCAGCAGCGCCCCGAACACTGAAGCTTTCTTT CASSSAPNTEAFF
TRBJ1-2 TRBV19 NA NA TGTGCCAGTAGTATAACAGGGCCGTCCTATGGCTACACCTTC CASSITGPSYGYTF
TRBJ2-5 TRBV20-1 NA NA TGCAGTGCCAGAGGGTCGAAGACCCAGTACTTC CSARGSKTQYF
TRBJ2-5 TRBV6-4 NA NA TGTGCCAGCAGTGACTGGGAATGGACAGAAGAGACCCAGTACTTC CASSDWEWTEETQYF
TRBJ2-7 TRBV11-3 NA NA TGTGCCAGCAGCTTGGCCGGATCCTACGAGCAGTACTTC CASSLAGSYEQYF
TRBJ1-1 TRBV20-1 TRBD1 NA TGCAGTGCCCCTCGGGACAGGGTAGCTTTCTTT CSAPRDRVAFF
TRBJ2-7 TRBV28 NA NA TGTGCCAGCAGCCTCGGGGCACTAAGCTCCTACGAGCAGTACTTC CASSLGALSSYEQYF
TRBJ2-7 TRBV5-6 NA NA TGTGCCAGCAGCGGGACAACGGCCAACTACGAGCAGTACTTC CASSGTTANYEQYF